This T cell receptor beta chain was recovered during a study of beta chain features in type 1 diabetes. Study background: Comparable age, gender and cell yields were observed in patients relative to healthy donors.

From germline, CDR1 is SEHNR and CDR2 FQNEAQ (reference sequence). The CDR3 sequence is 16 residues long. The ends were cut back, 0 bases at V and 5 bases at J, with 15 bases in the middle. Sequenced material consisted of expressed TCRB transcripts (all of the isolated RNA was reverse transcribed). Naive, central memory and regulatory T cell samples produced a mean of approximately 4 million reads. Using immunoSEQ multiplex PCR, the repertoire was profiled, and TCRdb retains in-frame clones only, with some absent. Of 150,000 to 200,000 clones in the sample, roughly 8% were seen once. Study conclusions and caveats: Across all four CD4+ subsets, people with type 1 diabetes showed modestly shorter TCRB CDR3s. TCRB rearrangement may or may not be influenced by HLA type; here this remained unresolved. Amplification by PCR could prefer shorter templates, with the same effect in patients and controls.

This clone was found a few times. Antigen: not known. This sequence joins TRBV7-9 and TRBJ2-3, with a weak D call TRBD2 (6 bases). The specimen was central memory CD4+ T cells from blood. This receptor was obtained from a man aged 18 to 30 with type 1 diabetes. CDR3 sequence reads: CASSLARQRVKDTQYF. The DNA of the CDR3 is TGTGCCAGCAGCTTAGCGCGGCAGCGGGTAAAAGATACGCAGTATTTT.